Detailed here is one T cell receptor beta chain. The antigen is undetermined. These data belong to a study of cytomegalovirus exposure and HLA in healthy donors. Study observations and caveats: Apart from CMV serostatus, no immune exposure information was available. Three chains tied to CMV proved CMV antigen-specific in vitro.

The study ran its PCR with 60 Vbeta and 13 Jbeta primers. Produced via immunoSEQ multiplex PCR; TCRdb's table is partial and in-frame only. The table records about 160,000 clones, approximately 80% of them present only once. Germline assignment: CDR1 SGHDN and CDR2 FVKESK. Unmatched junction bases numbered 4, after V lost 1 base and J lost 3 bases. This CDR3 is 15 amino acids long. The TCR was taken from a man in his late teens or twenties in good health and CMV-seropositive. The sequenced sample consisted of PBMCs. This chain joins TRBV14 and TRBJ2-3; 7 nucleotides match TRBD2. CDR3 sequence: CASSQVSGRTDTQYF. The CDR3 DNA sequence: TGTGCCAGCAGCCAAGTTTCCGGGAGGACAGATACGCAGTATTTT.